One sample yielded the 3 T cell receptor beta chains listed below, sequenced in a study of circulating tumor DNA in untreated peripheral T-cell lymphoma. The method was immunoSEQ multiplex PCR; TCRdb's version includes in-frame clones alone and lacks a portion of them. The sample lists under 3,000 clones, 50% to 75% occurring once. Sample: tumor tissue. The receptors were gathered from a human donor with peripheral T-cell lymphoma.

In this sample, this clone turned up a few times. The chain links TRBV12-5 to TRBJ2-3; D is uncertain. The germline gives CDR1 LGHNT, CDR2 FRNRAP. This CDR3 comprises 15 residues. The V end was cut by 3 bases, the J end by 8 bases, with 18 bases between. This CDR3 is CASGLRPAETGTQYF. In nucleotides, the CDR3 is TGTGCTAGTGGTTTACGTCCAGCAGAAACGGGTACGCAGTATTTT.

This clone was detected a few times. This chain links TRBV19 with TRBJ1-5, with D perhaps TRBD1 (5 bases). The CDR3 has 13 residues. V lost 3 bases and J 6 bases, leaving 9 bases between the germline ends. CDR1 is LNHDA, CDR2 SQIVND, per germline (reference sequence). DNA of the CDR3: TGTGCCAGTAGTATGGGGGGAGGTCAGCCCCAGCATTTT. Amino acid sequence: CASSMGGGQPQHF.

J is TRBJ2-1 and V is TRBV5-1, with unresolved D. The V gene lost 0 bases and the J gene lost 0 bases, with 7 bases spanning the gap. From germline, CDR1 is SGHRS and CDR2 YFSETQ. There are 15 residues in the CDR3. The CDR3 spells CASSLDGSSYNEQFF. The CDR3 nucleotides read TGCGCCAGCAGCTTGGACGGAAGCTCCTACAATGAGCAGTTCTTC.